A single sample gave rise to the 27 T cell receptor beta chains below, sequenced in a study of blood T cells in healthy people across ages. Together with a sample-barcoded 5' primer, a J-beta primer mix was included in a second PCR lasting about 7 to 11 cycles. TCRdb passed the 5' RACE reads through MiXCR, listing each CDR3 protein once. The sample records approximately 1,000,000 distinct CDR3 sequences, roughly two fifths being singletons. The sequenced material came from blood. All receptors derive from a man between 18 and 35 years old in good health.

This clonotype turned up a few times. The chain joins TRBV4-3 to TRBJ2-2; D is uncertain. The CDR3 spans 16 residues. V lost 1 base and J lost 1, with 10 bases in between. Germline V CDR1 and CDR2: LGHNA, YSLEER. The CDR3: CASSQVWQRNTGELFF. CDR3 bases: TGCGCCAGCAGCCAAGTGTGGCAGCGGAACACCGGGGAGCTGTTTTTT.

The CDR3 loop reads CASRDRGQSTEAFF. In DNA, the CDR3 is TGTGCCAGCAGAGACAGGGGGCAGAGCACTGAAGCTTTCTTT. This chain uses TRBV25-1 with TRBJ1-1; 10 bases are shared with TRBD1. V was pared by 6 bases and J by 4 bases, with 5 bases of the junction left unmatched. CDR3 length: 14 residues. In germline, CDR1 is MGHDK, CDR2 SYGVNS.

The chain joins TRBV20-1 to TRBJ1-2, with TRBD1 matching 7 bases. V lost 3 bases, J lost 2 bases, and 6 bases stayed unmatched. Looked up from germline, CDR1 is DFQATT and CDR2 is SNEGSKA (reference sequence). The CDR3 covers 14 residues. Here the CDR3 reads CSARWTGTNYGYTF. In nucleotides, the CDR3 is TGCAGTGCTAGGTGGACAGGTACCAACTATGGCTACACCTTC.

V and J are TRBV18 and TRBJ1-4, with 10 bases fitting TRBD1. V was clipped by 3 bases and J by 10 bases; unmatched bases: 8. The CDR3 extends over 15 amino acids. Germline CDR1 and CDR2: KGHSH and LQKENI. The CDR3 coding sequence is TGTGCCAGCTCACCGGAGGGACAGGGGCGCTCAAAACTGTTTTTT. Translated, it gives CASSPEGQGRSKLFF.

V is TRBV9 and J is TRBJ2-3; TRBD1 aligns across 9 bases. The CDR3 totals 16 residues. In germline, CDR1 is SGDLS, CDR2 YYNGEE. V shed 7 bases and J 1 base; nucleotides not matched to a gene: 10. CDR3 sequence (DNA): TGTGCCAGCTCCACACAGGGGGCGTGGGGCACAGATACGCAGTATTTT. It codes for CASSTQGAWGTDTQYF.

The genes are TRBV6-1 and TRBJ2-2; D not resolved. The CDR3 has 16 amino acids. V was shortened by 0 bases and J by 0 bases, with 8 bases between the two germline ends. Germline V gene data show CDR1 as MNHNS and CDR2 as SASEGT. The chain's CDR3 is CASSEAWTANTGELFF. CDR3 sequence (DNA): TGTGCCAGCAGTGAAGCTTGGACGGCGAACACCGGGGAGCTGTTTTTT.

CDR3 region: CASSSRENSPLHF. CDR3 nucleotide sequence: TGTGCCAGCAGTTCTCGAGAGAATTCACCCCTCCACTTT. The J gene is TRBJ1-6, the V gene TRBV12-3 or TRBV12-4; D not resolved. Between the trimmed V and J ends, which lost 4 bases and 7 bases, there was a span of 8 bases. There are 13 residues in the CDR3.

This rearrangement joins TRBV15 to TRBJ1-5; D unresolved. The CDR3 totals 16 residues. Germline CDR1 LNHNV, CDR2 YYDKDF (reference sequence). Trimming removed 1 base from V and 6 bases from J, with 16 bases in between. This CDR3 is CATSRVSRALGQPQHF. Written as DNA, the CDR3 is TGTGCCACCAGCAGAGTCTCCCGGGCCCTAGGTCAGCCCCAGCATTTT.

V is TRBV9 and J is TRBJ2-1; the match to TRBD2 covers 10 bases. Matching the DNA end better, TRBJ2-7 makes the J call doubtful. The CDR3 loop spans 19 amino acids. The germline CDR1 and CDR2 sequences are SGDLS and YYNGEE. The CDR3 reads CASSVYTSGVPYSYNEQYF. The CDR3 nucleotides read TGTGCCAGCAGCGTATATACTAGCGGGGTGCCCTACTCCTACAATGAGCAGTACTTC.

The chain uses TRBV18 and TRBJ1-1; D remains unclear. The CDR3 contains 13 residues. The germline V gene encodes CDR1 KGHSH and CDR2 LQKENI. V was clipped by 3 bases and J by 5 bases, with 10 bases between them. The DNA of the CDR3 is TGTGCCAGCTCACCCCAAAGTGATACTGAAGCTTTCTTT. It specifies CASSPQSDTEAFF. The full variable domain, its missing parts supplied by reference TRBV18 and TRBJ1-1, is NAGVMQNPRHLVRRRGQEARLRCSPMKGHSHVYWYRQLPEEGLKFMVYLQKENIIDESGMPKERFSAEFPKEGPSILRIQQVVRGDSAAYFCASSPQSDTEAFFGQGTRLTVV.

This chain uses TRBV20-1 with TRBJ2-2; TRBD2 matches 12 bases. CDR1 is DFQATT, CDR2 SNEGSKA, per germline (reference sequence). After removal of 7 bases from V and 4 bases from J, the junction contained 7 bases not matched to a gene. CDR3 length: 15 residues. The CDR3 here is CSVKTSGGATGELFF. In DNA, the CDR3 is TGCAGTGTAAAGACTAGCGGGGGAGCCACCGGGGAGCTGTTTTTT.

In DNA, the CDR3 is TGTGCCACCAGTGATAGAGATAGCAATCAGCCCCAGCATTTT. As protein: CATSDRDSNQPQHF. The V and J genes are TRBV24-1 and TRBJ1-5, with D hard to call. This CDR3 is built from 14 residues. Germline CDR1 and CDR2: KGHDR and SFDVKD. Trimming took off 3 bases at V and 0 bases at J, with 5 bases between the two ends.

The gene calls are TRBV30 and TRBJ1-4; D is unresolved. V lost 5 bases to trimming and J lost 0 bases, with 10 bases between them. There are 14 residues in the CDR3. CDR1 is GTSNPN and CDR2 is SVGIG in the germline V gene (reference sequence). The chain's CDR3 is CAWARIATNEKLFF. The CDR3 coding sequence is TGTGCCTGGGCCCGTATTGCAACTAATGAAAAACTGTTTTTT.

The chain uses TRBV19 and TRBJ2-7; 8 positions match TRBD1. J was trimmed by 1 base and V by 5 bases; bases with no gene match: 7. CDR1 is LNHDA and CDR2 is SQIVND in the germline V gene (reference sequence). This CDR3 has 15 amino acids. As DNA, the CDR3 is TGTGCCAGTAGTGGTCCAGACAGGGGATCCTACGAGCAGTACTTC. Protein: CASSGPDRGSYEQYF.

The rearrangement uses TRBV4-2 and TRBJ2-2; D not resolved. CDR3 length: 16 amino acids. Trimming shortened V by 0 bases and J by 4 bases, and 12 bases separated the two germline ends. Germline lookup yields CDR1 LGHNA and CDR2 YNFKEQ. CDR3 region: CASSQDRADPTGELFF. CDR3 in DNA: TGTGCCAGCAGCCAAGATCGAGCAGACCCCACCGGGGAGCTGTTTTTT.

This clonotype appeared once. The V gene is TRBV7-2, the J gene TRBJ2-5; maybe TRBD1 (6 bases). The J call may be wrong; the DNA end is better matched by TRBJ2-1. Germline CDR1 and CDR2: SGHTA and FQGNSA. The CDR3 contains 15 residues. For the CDR3, the DNA is TGTGCCAGCAGCTCAGGGGCATGGTACCAAGAGACCCAGTTCTTC. It specifies CASSSGAWYQETQFF.

This clonotype was seen a single time. The V call is TRBV5-5, the J call TRBJ1-2; 7 nucleotides agree with TRBD1. The CDR3 contains 15 residues. Germline trimming cut 5 bases from V and 5 bases from J; bases unmatched to any gene: 12. Germline CDR1 is SGHKS and CDR2 is YYEKEE (reference sequence). The CDR3 is CASRVDRDRIYGYTF. In DNA, the CDR3 is TGTGCCAGCAGGGTAGACCGGGACAGAATTTATGGCTACACCTTC.

This chain connects TRBV7-3 to TRBJ2-2; unclear D gene. V lost 5 bases to trimming and J lost 2 bases, with 9 bases between them. Germline CDR1 and CDR2: SGHTA and FQGTGA. This CDR3 spans 14 amino acids. The DNA of the CDR3 is TGTGCCAGCAGCGCCGCCATCAACACCGGGGAGCTGTTTTTT. Translated: CASSAAINTGELFF.

This clonotype was counted a few times. This sequence joins TRBV6-6 and TRBJ1-2; D gene ambiguous. The CDR3 runs to 19 residues. Germline V gives CDR1 MNHNY, CDR2 SVGAGI (reference sequence). V lost 0 bases and J 1 base, leaving 21 bases between the germline ends. The CDR3 nucleotides read TGTGCCAGCAGTTACTCAAGGAGGCAGACCTATTACAGTAACTATGGCTACACCTTC. This gives the protein CASSYSRRQTYYSNYGYTF.

This clonotype was counted only a few times. This rearrangement joins TRBV4-3 to TRBJ1-5; TRBD1 might be the D (6 bases). Germline V gene data show CDR1 as LGHNA and CDR2 as YSLEER. Trimming removed 3 bases at V and 3 bases at J, with 18 bases between. The CDR3 is made up of 17 amino acids. The chain's CDR3 is CASSQGNLGGLNQPQHF. The CDR3, as DNA: TGCGCCAGCAGCCAGGGGAACTTAGGGGGACTCAATCAGCCCCAGCATTTT.

J is TRBJ1-2 and V is TRBV20-1, with D possibly matching TRBD1 (5 bases). Germline V gene sequence: CDR1 DFQATT, CDR2 SNEGSKA (reference sequence). V lost 8 bases and J 2 bases, leaving 18 bases between the germline ends. This CDR3 is 14 amino acids long. CDR3 sequence reads: CSIVPRQLNYGYTF. CDR3 DNA sequence: TGCAGTATAGTGCCCCGACAGTTAAACTATGGCTACACCTTC.

The chain joins TRBV9 to TRBJ2-4, with 10 positions matching TRBD2. The J call may be incorrect, as the DNA end agrees better with TRBJ2-7. Germline CDR1 SGDLS, CDR2 YYNGEE. CDR3 length: 15 amino acids. CDR3 in amino acids: CASSPYKAGGDEQYF. CDR3 nucleotides: TGTGCCAGCAGCCCCTACAAAGCGGGAGGGGACGAGCAGTACTTC.

The CDR3 DNA follows: TGTGCCAGCAGTGACAGGGGGCTATTTGGCTACACCTTC. It translates to CASSDRGLFGYTF. The rearrangement joins TRBV25-1 to TRBJ1-2; TRBD1 matches 8 bases. Germline CDR1 reads MGHDK; CDR2 reads SYGVNS. CDR3 size: 13 residues. With V trimmed by 3 bases and J by 7 bases, 4 bases remained unmatched.

This clonotype has ten or more counts. The chain joins TRBV9 to TRBJ2-3; D remains ambiguous. This CDR3 spans 12 amino acids. Germline V gives CDR1 SGDLS, CDR2 YYNGEE. V dropped 0 bases and J dropped 4 bases, with 3 bases sitting between them. In nucleotides, the CDR3 is TGTGCCAGCAGCGTAGGGTCAGATACGCAGTATTTT. This sequence encodes CASSVGSDTQYF.

This clonotype showed up just once. The V call is TRBV12-3 or TRBV12-4, the J call TRBJ2-1; 10 bases agree with TRBD1. TRBJ2-7 matches the DNA end more closely, so the J call is doubtful. This CDR3 has 14 amino acids. CDR3 sequence: CASRKTGGFGEQYF. CDR3 nucleotide sequence: TGTGCCAGCAGGAAGACAGGGGGCTTTGGTGAGCAGTACTTC.

In this sample, this clonotype turned up many times. The chain couples TRBV29-1 to TRBJ1-2; D might be TRBD1 (5 bases). Trimming took 1 base from V and 10 from J, leaving 13 bases between them. CDR1 and CDR2 (germline): SQVTM, ANQGSEA. This CDR3 region has 12 residues. CDR3 nucleotides: TGCAGCGTTGAAGTTGGAGGGGCAGCCTACACCTTC. It codes for CSVEVGGAAYTF.

A few counts support this clonotype. The V call is TRBV12-3 or TRBV12-4, the J call TRBJ2-3; possibly TRBD1 for D (6 bases). CDR3 length equals 13 residues. The germline V and J ends were trimmed by 8 bases and 4 bases, with 13 bases remaining between them. The CDR3 region is CASYRERADTQYF. CDR3 bases: TGTGCCAGCTACAGGGAGAGGGCAGATACGCAGTATTTT.